These 29 T cell receptor beta chains were sequenced from one sample in a study of identical twins. TCRdb used MiXCR to reprocess the 5' RACE reads, holding one entry per CDR3 protein. The repertoire holds 350,000 to 600,000 distinct CDR3 sequences, approximately 15% seen once, with around 0.48% in the top ten. The same sample was also used in a study of yellow fever vaccine responses in identical twins.

The sequenced material came from CD4+ T cells sorted from blood. The receptors shown here come from a young woman in good health.

This clonotype occurred a few times. The V and J genes are TRBV7-2 and TRBJ2-7, with 9 bases aligning to TRBD2. The CDR3 length is 17 residues. Germline trimming cut 2 bases from V and 6 bases from J; bases unmatched to any gene: 14. Looked up from germline, CDR1 is SGHTA and CDR2 is FQGNSA. The CDR3 sequence: CASSLMGQGLASGEQYF. DNA of the CDR3: TGTGCCAGCAGCTTAATGGGTCAAGGACTAGCGTCGGGCGAGCAGTACTTC.

This clonotype was seen only a few times. V is TRBV3-1 and J is TRBJ1-2; TRBD1 might be the D (6 bases). The germline gives CDR1 LGHDT, CDR2 YNNKEL (reference sequence). This CDR3 contains 14 residues. V was trimmed by 4 bases and J by 5 bases, leaving 14 bases between them. CDR3 sequence (DNA): TGTGCCAGCAGCCGAGACAGGACGGCGTATGGCTACACCTTC. It yields the protein CASSRDRTAYGYTF.

This clonotype was counted at least ten times. This chain links TRBV11-2 with TRBJ2-3, with a tentative D call TRBD1 (6 bases). Germline loops: CDR1 SGHAT, CDR2 FQNNGV. V dropped 1 base and J dropped 2 bases, with 7 bases sitting between them. This CDR3 is built from 14 residues. Written as DNA, the CDR3 is TGTGCCAGCAGCTTAGGGACAGTCACAGATACGCAGTATTTT. Encoded protein: CASSLGTVTDTQYF.

In this sample, this clonotype turned up a few times. The chain uses TRBV6-1 and TRBJ1-1, with TRBD1 identical over 7 bases. Per germline, CDR1 MNHNS and CDR2 SASEGT. V was pared by 3 bases and J by 0 bases, with 4 bases of the junction left unmatched. The CDR3 sequence is 15 residues long. CDR3 sequence reads: CASSDRGSMNTEAFF. DNA of the CDR3: TGTGCCAGCAGTGACAGGGGGTCCATGAACACTGAAGCTTTCTTT.

This clonotype was detected a few times. The genes are TRBV7-2 and TRBJ2-7, with 10 bases identical to TRBD2. Trimming cost V 2 bases and J 4 bases; bases outside gene matches: 5. The V gene's germline CDR1 is SGHTA and CDR2 FQGNSA. The CDR3 length is 15 residues. The chain's CDR3 is CASSLQASGSYEQYF. The CDR3 bases are TGTGCCAGCAGCTTACAGGCTAGCGGGAGTTACGAGCAGTACTTC.

This clonotype was seen at least ten times. V gene TRBV11-2 combines with J gene TRBJ2-1; D may be TRBD2 (6 bases). This CDR3 comprises 15 residues. CDR1 is SGHAT and CDR2 is FQNNGV in the germline V gene. The V and J ends lost 1 base and 7 bases respectively, with 14 bases between them. The CDR3: CASSLVGGAANEQFF. Here the CDR3 DNA reads TGTGCCAGCAGCTTAGTGGGCGGGGCAGCGAATGAGCAGTTCTTC.

This clonotype was counted only a few times. The DNA of the CDR3 is TGTGCCAGCACTCCGGACAGGACGAACTACGAGCAGTACTTC. It is translated as CASTPDRTNYEQYF. The chain employs TRBV28 and TRBJ2-7; TRBD1 matches 7 bases. Germline CDR1 is MDHEN and CDR2 is SYDVKM. This CDR3 is 14 amino acids long. The junction had 9 bases not matched to a gene; V was cut back by 7 bases and J by 3 bases.

The V gene is TRBV27, the J gene TRBJ2-7; 9 nucleotides align to TRBD1. V was clipped by 5 bases and J by 2 bases; unmatched bases: 13. Germline-derived CDR1 and CDR2 are MNHEY and SMNVEV (reference sequence). The CDR3 runs to 17 residues. The CDR3 coding sequence is TGTGCCAGCAGTCCCAACACCGGGACAGGGTTTGCCTACGAGCAGTACTTC. Residues: CASSPNTGTGFAYEQYF.

There are a few counts of this clonotype. The genes are TRBV6-1 and TRBJ2-7; D is unclear. V was clipped by 8 bases and J by 4 bases, with 18 bases between them. The CDR3 length is 14 residues. Germline CDR1 and CDR2: MNHNS and SASEGT. The CDR3 nucleotides are TGTGCCAGCCAAAGTAGACCTCCTAGGTACGAGCAGTACTTC. Translation gives CASQSRPPRYEQYF.

This clonotype occurred a few times. V gene TRBV5-1 combines with J gene TRBJ2-1; TRBD2 agrees at 8 bases. J was trimmed by 7 bases and V by 2 bases; bases with no gene match: 5. The CDR3 extends over 14 amino acids. Germline CDR1 and CDR2: SGHRS and YFSETQ. The CDR3 DNA follows: TGCGCCAGCAGCTTAATTTCTAGCGGGAATGAGCAGTTCTTC. It translates to CASSLISSGNEQFF.

This clonotype was counted between two and nine times. The V and J genes are TRBV15 and TRBJ1-6; D might be TRBD1 (6 bases). Germline-derived CDR1 and CDR2 are LNHNV and YYDKDF (reference sequence). The V gene lost 1 base and the J gene lost 6 bases, with 13 bases spanning the gap. The CDR3 is made up of 16 amino acids. In nucleotides, the CDR3 is TGTGCCACCAGCAGAGCCCGGGACATATCTAATTCACCCCTCCACTTT. This codes for CATSRARDISNSPLHF.

This clonotype was detected many times. The CDR3 region has the DNA TGTGCCAGCAGCTCTCGGGGGGATTCACCCCTCCACTTT. Translated, it gives CASSSRGDSPLHF. The J gene is TRBJ1-6, the V gene TRBV12-3 or TRBV12-4; D is possibly TRBD1 (5 bases). There are 13 residues in the CDR3. Trimming took off 6 bases at V and 8 bases at J, with 11 bases between the two ends.

The chain couples TRBV4-3 to TRBJ2-1; 11 nucleotides agree with TRBD2. The germline V gene encodes CDR1 LGHNA and CDR2 YSLEER. This CDR3 contains 17 residues. Trimming took 1 base from V and 2 from J; bases not matched to a gene: 4. CDR3 DNA sequence: TGCGCCAGCAGCCAAGCTTTTAGCGGGAGGGCCTACAATGAGCAGTTCTTC. It encodes CASSQAFSGRAYNEQFF.

This clonotype was seen a few times. This rearrangement joins TRBV5-1 to TRBJ2-7, with D perhaps TRBD1 (6 bases). The germline V gene encodes CDR1 SGHRS and CDR2 YFSETQ. With 0 bases removed from V and 2 bases from J, the gap between germline ends came to 12 bases. The CDR3 has 15 amino acids. In DNA form, the CDR3 reads TGCGCCAGCAGCTTGGGACAGGCAGATACCTACGAGCAGTACTTC. It codes for CASSLGQADTYEQYF. Combining the CDR3 with reference TRBV5-1 and TRBJ2-7 gives the whole variable domain KAGVTQTPRYLIKTRGQQVTLSCSPISGHRSVSWYQQTPGQGLQFLFEYFSETQRNKGNFPGRFSGRQFSNSRSEMNVSTLELGDSALYLCASSLGQADTYEQYFGPGTRLTVT.

The chain carries TRBV6-4 and TRBJ2-1; D possibly matches TRBD1 or TRBD2 (5 bases each). The V and J ends lost 5 bases and 6 bases respectively, with 14 bases between them. Looked up from germline, CDR1 is MRHNA and CDR2 is SNTAGT. This CDR3 is 14 amino acids long. The CDR3 is CASSTRLGVNEQFF. As DNA, the CDR3 is TGTGCCAGCAGTACCCGTCTGGGGGTCAATGAGCAGTTCTTC.

At least ten counts were recorded for this clonotype. V is TRBV5-5 and J is TRBJ2-1; 7 nucleotides line up with TRBD2. The V gene's germline CDR1 is SGHKS and CDR2 YYEKEE (reference sequence). The CDR3 runs to 11 residues. Trimming removed 3 bases from V and 9 bases from J; junction bases left unmatched: 0. As DNA, the CDR3 is TGTGCCAGCAGCTCGGGAGGTGAGCAGTTCTTC. Translating gives CASSSGGEQFF.

V usage is TRBV28 and J usage is TRBJ2-4; 12 nucleotides match TRBD2. V shed 2 bases and J 9 bases; nucleotides not matched to a gene: 11. This CDR3 region has 17 residues. The germline CDR1 and CDR2 sequences are MDHEN and SYDVKM. The CDR3 nucleotides read TGTGCCAGCAGTTTAAGGCCTAGCGGGGGGGGGTATTCCATTCAGTACTTC. This gives the protein CASSLRPSGGGYSIQYF.

There are a few counts of this clonotype. The chain has TRBV12-3 or TRBV12-4 and TRBJ1-2; perhaps TRBD1 as D (6 bases). V was shortened by 7 bases and J by 2 bases, with 14 bases between the two germline ends. The CDR3 runs to 14 residues. Here the CDR3 reads CASTQGSSNYGYTF. The CDR3 nucleotides are TGTGCCAGCACCCAGGGGTCTTCAAACTATGGCTACACCTTC.

The rearrangement links TRBV28 to TRBJ2-6, with 7 nucleotides matching TRBD1. Germline-derived CDR1 and CDR2 are MDHEN and SYDVKM. After removal of 5 bases from V and 0 bases from J, the junction contained 10 bases not matched to a gene. The CDR3 extends over 18 amino acids. For the CDR3, the DNA is TGTGCCAGCAGTCTCGCCGGGACAGCTCACTCTGGGGCCAACGTCCTGACTTTC. It is translated as CASSLAGTAHSGANVLTF. The full variable domain, in which reference TRBV28 and TRBJ2-6 provide the parts outside the CDR3, is DVKVTQSSRYLVKRTGEKVFLECVQDMDHENMFWYRQDPGLGLRLIYFSYDVKMKEKGDIPEGYSVSREKKERFSLILESASTNQTSMYLCASSLAGTAHSGANVLTFGAGSRLTVL.

The chain uses TRBV7-2 and TRBJ1-2; D is ambiguous. CDR3 size: 13 residues. The germline CDR1 and CDR2 sequences are SGHTA and FQGNSA. Trimming took off 3 bases at V and 8 bases at J, with 13 bases between the two ends. In DNA, the CDR3 is TGTGCCAGCAGCTTCAGAACCGGGTTGGGCTACACCTTC. Its translation is CASSFRTGLGYTF.

This clonotype was seen repeatedly, ten times or more. This chain's CDR3 is CASSQAGTSGRGVEQFF. The CDR3 nucleotides read TGTGCCAGCAGCCAAGCCGGGACTAGCGGGAGGGGGGTTGAGCAGTTCTTC. The chain recombines TRBV3-1 with TRBJ2-1; 16 nucleotides line up with TRBD2. The germline V gene encodes CDR1 LGHDT and CDR2 YNNKEL (reference sequence). The V gene end was trimmed by 1 base and the J gene end by 9 bases; junction bases not matched to a gene: 6. The CDR3 has 17 amino acids.

This clonotype came up once. An end of the junction differs from the germline gene, which may be a read error. The chain has TRBV7-2 and TRBJ2-7; 13 bases line up with TRBD2. Germline values: CDR1 SGHTA, CDR2 FQGNSA. The length of the CDR3 is 18 residues. CDR3 in amino acids: CASSLARTSGRSSCEQYF. The DNA of the CDR3 is TGTGCCAGCAGCTTAGCCCGGACTAGCGGGAGAAGCTCCTGCGAGCAGTACTTC.

In this sample, this clonotype turned up a few times. This chain uses TRBV12-3 or TRBV12-4 with TRBJ1-2, with a weak D call TRBD1 (6 bases). The CDR3 extends over 17 amino acids. Trimming cost V 6 bases and J 5 bases, with 25 bases left between them. This CDR3 is CASRKPMVGGVNYGYTF. CDR3 DNA sequence: TGTGCCAGCAGGAAACCAATGGTGGGGGGCGTTAATTATGGCTACACCTTC.

The chain combines TRBV9 with TRBJ2-5; the D gene is possibly TRBD2 (7 bases). Germline CDR1 reads SGDLS; CDR2 reads YYNGEE. The CDR3 runs 17 residues. The ends were cut back, 5 bases at V and 5 bases at J, with 25 bases in the middle. The CDR3 sequence: CASSVADGLGGAETQYF. In DNA form, the CDR3 reads TGTGCCAGCAGTGTCGCCGATGGACTAGGGGGGGCGGAGACCCAGTACTTC.

This chain uses TRBV28 with TRBJ2-4; the D is unclear. Germline CDR1 reads MDHEN; CDR2 reads SYDVKM. The ends were cut back, 3 bases at V and 4 bases at J, with 10 bases in the middle. This CDR3 comprises 14 residues. This CDR3 reads CASSFFPKKNIQYF. DNA for the CDR3: TGTGCCAGCAGTTTTTTTCCTAAGAAAAACATTCAGTACTTC.

This rearrangement joins TRBV6-6 to TRBJ2-5; D might be TRBD1 (6 bases). Per the germline V gene, CDR1 is MNHNY and CDR2 is SVGAGI (reference sequence). Trimming left V 6 bases short and J 6 bases short, with 11 bases between. The CDR3 is 12 amino acids. CDR3 coding DNA: TGTGCCAGCAGGACAGGCCTTAAGACCCAGTACTTC. It encodes CASRTGLKTQYF.

This clonotype was seen more than once but under ten times. The V and J genes are TRBV9 and TRBJ1-1; D remains ambiguous. Trimming took 0 bases from V and 7 from J, leaving 13 bases between them. Germline CDR1 reads SGDLS; CDR2 reads YYNGEE. This CDR3 region has 14 residues. The CDR3, as DNA: TGTGCCAGCAGCGTAGCTCCTGGCGGGAGTGAAGCTTTCTTT. It translates to CASSVAPGGSEAFF. Using reference TRBV9 and TRBJ1-1 for the parts outside the CDR3, the full variable domain is DSGVTQTPKHLITATGQRVTLRCSPRSGDLSVYWYQQSLDQGLQFLIQYYNGEERAKGNILERFSAQQFPDLHSELNLSSLELGDSALYFCASSVAPGGSEAFFGQGTRLTVV.

This clonotype was detected only a few times. The rearrangement joins TRBV15 to TRBJ1-5; 9 positions match TRBD1. Per the germline V gene, CDR1 is LNHNV and CDR2 is YYDKDF (reference sequence). CDR3 length equals 16 residues. After removal of 2 bases from V and 2 bases from J, the junction contained 4 bases not matched to a gene. The CDR3 DNA sequence: TGTGCCACCAGCAGACCGGGACAGGGCGGCAATCAGCCCCAGCATTTT. Translation: CATSRPGQGGNQPQHF.

The chain couples TRBV11-3 to TRBJ2-1, with 9 positions matching TRBD2. The V segment lost 4 bases and the J segment 15 bases; nucleotides outside the gene matches: 16. Germline lookup yields CDR1 SGHNT and CDR2 YENEEA. The CDR3 has 15 residues. CDR3 sequence: CASSSGASGNHNPFF. The CDR3 DNA sequence: TGTGCCAGCAGCTCGGGGGCTAGCGGGAACCACAATCCGTTCTTC.